The 18 T cell receptor beta chains below come from one sample, sequenced in a study of Graves' ophthalmopathy and Graves' hyperthyroidism. Researchers took RNA transcripts and amplified TCR beta CDR3 regions from them. HTBI-primed RT-PCR formed the first round, and a multiplex PCR formed the second. TCRdb ran MiXCR on the multiplex PCR reads and lists one entry per CDR3 protein. The sample has some 380,000 distinct CDR3 sequences, roughly 15% seen once; the top ten hold 5.5% to 8%. Sequencing was done on a sample of peripheral blood. Receptor source: a woman younger than 35 with stable Graves' hyperthyroidism.

In its sample, this clonotype was seen many times. The chain recombines TRBV6-2 or TRBV6-3 with TRBJ2-7, with D perhaps matching TRBD1 (6 bases). CDR3 size: 16 residues. The ends were cut back, 0 bases at V and 3 bases at J, with 15 bases in the middle. CDR1 MNHEY and CDR2 SVGEGT come from the germline V gene. In DNA form, the CDR3 reads TGTGCCAGCAGTTACTCGTTGCAGGGGCTGTTCTACGAGCAGTACTTC. Translation: CASSYSLQGLFYEQYF.

In its sample, this clonotype was seen many times. V gene TRBV5-1 combines with J gene TRBJ1-2; TRBD1 matches at 7 bases. V trimming: 0 bases; J trimming: 7 bases; junction bases outside the gene matches: 6. CDR1 is SGHRS and CDR2 is YFSETQ in the germline V gene. CDR3 length equals 14 residues. The CDR3: CASSLAGQISGYTF. The CDR3 nucleotides are TGCGCCAGCAGCTTGGCGGGACAGATAAGTGGCTACACCTTC.

This clonotype was detected ten times or more. This chain connects TRBV6-5 to TRBJ2-7; D is unresolved. V lost 2 bases to trimming and J lost 4 bases, with 9 bases between them. Germline-derived CDR1 and CDR2 are MNHEY and SVGAGI. The CDR3 contains 13 residues. The CDR3 is CASSYRAFYEQYF. The CDR3 nucleotides read TGTGCCAGCAGTTACCGGGCTTTTTACGAGCAGTACTTC.

In its sample, this clonotype was seen many times. V usage is TRBV9 and J usage is TRBJ1-6; D is possibly TRBD1 (5 bases). Germline assignment: CDR1 SGDLS and CDR2 YYNGEE. The V end was cut by 0 bases, the J end by 9 bases, with 10 bases between. The CDR3 has 14 amino acids. The CDR3 bases are TGTGCCAGCAGCGTAGAAGACAGCCGTTCACCCCTCCACTTT. Translated, it gives CASSVEDSRSPLHF.

This clonotype was picked up a small number of times. A clone one base away is much larger, so this may be a read error. The chain uses TRBV29-1 and TRBJ2-7; the D gene is possibly TRBD2 (5 bases). The CDR3 spans 12 residues. CDR1 is SQVTM and CDR2 is ANQGSEA in the germline V gene. The CDR3 DNA sequence: TGCAGCGTCGATCGCTCCAGCGGCGAGCAGCACTTC. It yields the protein CSVDRSSGEQHF.

Details on this clonotype: At one end the junction does not follow the germline gene, possibly because of a read error. The chain combines TRBV12-3 or TRBV12-4 with TRBJ1-1; no clear D gene. The length of the CDR3 is 14 residues. CDR3 bases: TGTGCCAGCAAGATGATCCCGGCGAACACTGACGCTTTCTTT. Protein product: CASKMIPANTDAFF.

This clonotype was seen ten or more times. The rearrangement joins TRBV5-1 to TRBJ1-1; 8 bases align to TRBD1. The junction had 14 bases not matched to a gene; V was cut back by 5 bases and J by 2 bases. This CDR3 contains 17 residues. Germline CDR1 reads SGHRS; CDR2 reads YFSETQ. The CDR3 region is CASSLLPTTGANTEAFF. CDR3 sequence (DNA): TGCGCCAGCAGTTTACTTCCCACGACAGGGGCCAACACTGAAGCTTTCTTT.

At least ten counts were recorded for this clonotype. This chain uses TRBV7-2 with TRBJ1-2; D is perhaps TRBD1 (5 bases). Trimming took off 0 bases at V and 9 bases at J, with 11 bases between the two ends. The CDR3 has 13 amino acids. Germline V gives CDR1 SGHTA, CDR2 FQGNSA. The DNA for the CDR3 is TGTGCCAGCAGCTTAGCTCCAGCGGGGCGCTACACCTTC. It encodes CASSLAPAGRYTF.

This clonotype was detected ten times or more. The chain joins TRBV12-3 or TRBV12-4 to TRBJ1-1; D not certain. This CDR3 is 14 amino acids long. The V gene lost 0 bases and the J gene lost 1 base, with 6 bases spanning the gap. The CDR3 region has the DNA TGTGCCAGCAGTTTAGCGAATCAGAACACTGAAGCTTTCTTT. This codes for CASSLANQNTEAFF.

At least ten counts were recorded for this clonotype. V is TRBV2 and J is TRBJ1-3; D is ambiguous. CDR3 length equals 16 residues. The germline V and J ends were trimmed by 8 bases and 1 base, with 18 bases remaining between them. Germline CDR1 SNHLY, CDR2 FYNNEI. The CDR3 sequence is CASGSPTVLSGNTIYF. The CDR3, as DNA: TGTGCCAGCGGGAGCCCAACAGTTTTATCTGGAAACACCATATATTTT.

This clonotype came up many times. The genes are TRBV7-2 and TRBJ1-2, with D perhaps TRBD1 (5 bases). The CDR3 contains 12 residues. Germline-derived CDR1 and CDR2 are SGHTA and FQGNSA. V was clipped by 3 bases and J by 8 bases, with 10 bases between them. CDR3 DNA: TGTGCCAGCAGCTTGGACATATCGGGCTACACCTTC. Residues: CASSLDISGYTF.

V is TRBV28 and J is TRBJ2-7; tentatively, D is TRBD1 or TRBD2 (5 bases each). The germline CDR1 and CDR2 sequences are MDHEN and SYDVKM. V lost 4 bases and J 7 bases, leaving 29 bases between the germline ends. This CDR3 is built from 18 residues. The CDR3 loop is CASSSISSRRRGVGEQYF. CDR3 DNA: TGTGCCAGCAGTTCTATATCGTCGAGGCGGAGAGGGGTGGGAGAGCAGTACTTC.

The J gene is TRBJ2-7, the V gene TRBV5-1; TRBD2 agrees at 8 bases. The V segment lost 4 bases and the J segment 1 base; nucleotides outside the gene matches: 13. CDR1 and CDR2 from the germline V gene are SGHRS and YFSETQ. The CDR3 is 17 residues long. CDR3 nucleotides: TGCGCCAGCAGCCCGGGCGAGTGGCTAGCGGGTTCCTACGAGCAGTACTTC. It codes for CASSPGEWLAGSYEQYF.

Details on this clonotype: Being one base from a much bigger clone, this may be a read error. J is TRBJ2-4 and V is TRBV6-2 or TRBV6-3; D is unresolved. This CDR3 comprises 12 residues. The V end lost 2 bases, the J end lost 14 bases, and 13 bases lay between the germline ends. Germline lookup yields CDR1 MNHEY and CDR2 SVGEGT. The CDR3 region is CASSYVRLVKYF. The CDR3 nucleotides read TGTGCCAGCAGTTACGTCCGACTGGTTAAGTACTTC.

The chain uses TRBV10-3 and TRBJ1-5; 10 bases line up with TRBD1. Germline CDR1 and CDR2: ENHRY and SYGVKD. V lost 4 bases to trimming and J lost 4 bases; unmatched junction nucleotides: 10. The CDR3 length is 17 residues. The CDR3 nucleotides are TGTGCCATCAGTGGTAGTGACAGGGGGCCGGGGAATCAGCCCCAGCATTTT. It codes for CAISGSDRGPGNQPQHF.

This clonotype came up many times. The chain links TRBV6-2 or TRBV6-3 to TRBJ1-5; TRBD1 is a possible D gene (5 bases). The length of the CDR3 is 14 residues. Trimming took off 2 bases at V and 5 bases at J, with 10 bases between the two ends. The germline gives CDR1 MNHEY, CDR2 SVGEGT. Here the CDR3 reads CASSYIQGYQPQHF. CDR3 nucleotides: TGTGCCAGCAGTTACATCCAGGGATATCAGCCCCAGCATTTT.

This clonotype was seen a few times. The junction differs from germline at one of its ends, possibly a read error. The V and J genes are TRBV29-1 and TRBJ2-2, with D perhaps TRBD2 (5 bases). The CDR3 is 14 amino acids. CDR1 and CDR2 (germline): SQVTM, ANQGSEA. The CDR3 bases are TGCAGCGCTTCCTCGCCGGGGAACACCGGGGAGCCGTTTTTT. Translated, it gives CSASSPGNTGEPFF.

The sample holds many counts of this clonotype. The chain is built from TRBV12-3 or TRBV12-4 and TRBJ1-1; D is unclear. This CDR3 spans 11 amino acids. V was cut by 6 bases and J by 10 bases, with 12 bases left in between. The CDR3 DNA sequence: TGTGCCAGCAGCCACTTATTGAGAGCTTTCTTT. Its protein product is CASSHLLRAFF.